This T cell receptor (beta chain) was observed in a study of T cells in narcolepsy. The CDR3 contains 16 residues. V was shortened by 4 bases and J by 0 bases, with 16 bases between the two germline ends. The germline V gene encodes CDR1 MDHEN and CDR2 SYDVKM. Using immunoSEQ multiplex PCR, the repertoire was profiled, and TCRdb retains in-frame clones only, with some absent. Altogether fewer than 40,000 clones are present, approximately 78% being singletons, with the ten largest covering 2.5%. The rearrangement uses TRBV28 and TRBJ2-7; a possible D gene is TRBD2 (6 bases). Sequenced sample: CD45RA- memory CD4+ T cells from PBMCs. The receptor comes from a human donor with narcolepsy. This CDR3 is CASSYVVGGASYEQYF. The CDR3 DNA reads as TGTGCCAGCAGTTATGTTGTTGGAGGGGCCTCCTACGAGCAGTACTTC.